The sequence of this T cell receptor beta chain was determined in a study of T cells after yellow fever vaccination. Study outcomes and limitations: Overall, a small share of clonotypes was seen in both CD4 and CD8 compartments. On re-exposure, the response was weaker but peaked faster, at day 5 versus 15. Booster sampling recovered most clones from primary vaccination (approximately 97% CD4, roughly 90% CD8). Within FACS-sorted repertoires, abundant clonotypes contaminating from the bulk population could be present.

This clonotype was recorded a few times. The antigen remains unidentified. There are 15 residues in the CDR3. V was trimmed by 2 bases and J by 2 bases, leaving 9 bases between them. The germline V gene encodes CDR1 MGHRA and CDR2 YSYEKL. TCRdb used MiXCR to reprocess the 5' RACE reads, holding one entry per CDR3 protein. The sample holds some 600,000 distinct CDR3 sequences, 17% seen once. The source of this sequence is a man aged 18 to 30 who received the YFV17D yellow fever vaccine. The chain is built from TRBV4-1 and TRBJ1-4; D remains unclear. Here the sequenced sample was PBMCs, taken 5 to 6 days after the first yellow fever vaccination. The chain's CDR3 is CASSQFAGTNEKLFF. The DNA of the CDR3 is TGCGCCAGCAGCCAATTTGCCGGGACTAATGAAAAACTGTTTTTT.